What follows are 17 T cell receptor beta chains derived from one specimen sequenced in a study of Graves' ophthalmopathy and Graves' hyperthyroidism (dated by TCRdb to about 2018). Instrument on record: Illumina HiSeq 2000. TCR beta CDR3 regions were amplified from RNA transcripts for repertoire sequencing. HTBI primers and the Qiagen OneStep RT-PCR kit were used in a first-round RT-PCR, which was followed by a second-round multiplex PCR, size selection and purification. Using fastp trimming at Q25 and MiXCR clonotype assembly, TCRdb reanalyzed the public sequencing data and kept in-frame beta chains. A single entry per CDR3 protein holds the most common genes and DNA from its merged rows. The sample table records about 210,000 distinct CDR3 sequences; 29% of these occur just once. The ten biggest clones cover approximately 9.6% of the sample. Sequencing was performed on peripheral blood. The source is a man between 50 and 59 years old with Graves' ophthalmopathy. Donor details come from another sample of the same person, matched by shared clones.

This clonotype was counted many times. The V call is TRBV28, the J call TRBJ2-7; TRBD1 or TRBD2 may be the D gene (5 bases each). Per the germline V gene, CDR1 is MDHEN and CDR2 is SYDVKM. Trimming stripped 6 bases from V and 2 bases from J, with 14 bases between. This CDR3 is built from 14 residues. The CDR3 DNA sequence: TGTGCCAGCAGGCCGGGACGGCCCACCTACGAGCAGTACTTC. Protein sequence: CASRPGRPTYEQYF.

The DNA of the CDR3 is TGTGCCAGCAGACCAACAGGGGATCAGCCCCAGCATTTT. Its protein product is CASRPTGDQPQHF. This chain connects TRBV6-1 to TRBJ1-5; 7 positions match TRBD1. Per the germline V gene, CDR1 is MNHNS and CDR2 is SASEGT. With 6 bases clipped from V and 5 bases from J, the junction kept 4 bases outside the gene matches. The CDR3 runs to 13 residues.

The table lists this clonotype with many counts. The chain joins TRBV12-3 or TRBV12-4 to TRBJ2-7; no definite D call. Deletions cut 3 bases from V and 2 bases from J, with 11 bases between. The length of the CDR3 is 14 residues. The CDR3 coding sequence is TGTGCCAGCAGTTTTGAGCAGCTGCCCTACGAGCAGTACTTC. It codes for CASSFEQLPYEQYF.

This clonotype was seen at least ten times. The chain is built from TRBV10-3 and TRBJ2-2, with D tentatively TRBD1 (6 bases). The CDR3 is 16 amino acids. Trimming removed 4 bases from V and 4 bases from J, with 16 bases in between. Germline lookup yields CDR1 ENHRY and CDR2 SYGVKD. DNA of the CDR3: TGTGCCATCAGTGTCGCACAGGGAATCGGCACCGGGGAGCTGTTTTTT. Translated, it gives CAISVAQGIGTGELFF.

The V and J genes are TRBV28 and TRBJ2-7; TRBD2 aligns across 9 bases. The CDR3 totals 16 residues. The germline V gene has CDR1 MDHEN and CDR2 SYDVKM. J was trimmed by 4 bases and V by 7 bases; bases with no gene match: 14. In DNA form, the CDR3 reads TGTGCCAGCACCCCTCAAGTGAGTAGCGGGAGTTACGAGCAGTACTTC. Protein product: CASTPQVSSGSYEQYF.

The CDR3 is CASSHYRDSLLGYTF. The CDR3, as DNA: TGTGCCAGCAGTCATTACCGGGACAGCCTCTTAGGCTACACCTTC. The genes are TRBV27 and TRBJ1-2; 7 nucleotides align to TRBD1. In germline, CDR1 is MNHEY, CDR2 SMNVEV (reference sequence). The J segment lost 8 bases and the V segment lost 5 bases, leaving 14 bases of the junction unmatched. The CDR3 spans 15 residues.

This clonotype occurred many times. This may be a read error, as it is one base from a much larger clone. The rearrangement links TRBV6-1 to TRBJ1-1, with D tentatively TRBD1 (6 bases). V was clipped by 11 bases and J by 1 base, with 17 bases between them. The CDR3 has 14 residues. Germline values: CDR1 MNHNS, CDR2 SASEGT. DNA for the CDR3: TGTGCCGGCGCCTACAGGGAGAAGAACACTGAAGCTTTCTTT. This translates into CAGAYREKNTEAFF.

This clonotype was seen ten or more times. This likely comes from a read error, as the CDR3 has no conserved phenylalanine or tryptophan at its end. The J gene is TRBJ1-1, the V gene TRBV11-2; D is unresolved. The germline V and J ends were trimmed by 2 bases and 0 bases, with 4 bases remaining between them. Germline CDR1 is SGHAT and CDR2 is FQNNGV. The CDR3 covers 13 residues. CDR3 region: CASSLPVNTEAFL. CDR3 nucleotides: TGTGCCAGCAGCTTACCGGTGAACACTGAAGCTTTCCTT.

This clonotype was counted ten times or more. CDR3 residues: CASKIIGQNYGYTF. The CDR3 region has the DNA TGTGCCAGCAAGATTATAGGGCAGAACTATGGCTACACCTTC. The chain carries TRBV28 and TRBJ1-2; D unclear. Germline CDR1 and CDR2: MDHEN and SYDVKM. This CDR3 spans 14 amino acids. V lost 7 bases, J lost 2 bases, and 14 bases lay in between.

This chain links TRBV6-2 or TRBV6-3 with TRBJ2-7; 10 bases match TRBD2. Germline CDR1 reads MNHEY; CDR2 reads SVGEGT. The CDR3 is 14 residues long. V shed 3 bases, J shed 9 bases, and the junction held 8 bases outside the gene matches. CDR3 amino acids: CASSYWLAGDGQYF. DNA of the CDR3: TGTGCCAGCAGTTATTGGCTAGCGGGAGACGGGCAGTACTTC.

The chain is built from TRBV11-1 and TRBJ1-1; the D gene is possibly TRBD1 (5 bases). This CDR3 region has 15 residues. V was pared by 6 bases and J by 0 bases, with 14 bases between. CDR1 is SGHAT, CDR2 FQDESV, per germline (reference sequence). The CDR3 loop is CASRGSGVMNTEAFF. CDR3 in DNA: TGTGCCAGCAGGGGGTCGGGGGTCATGAACACTGAAGCTTTCTTT.

In this sample, this clonotype turned up many times. This sequence joins TRBV28 and TRBJ2-7, with a tentative D call TRBD1 (5 bases). The ends were cut back, 3 bases at V and 3 bases at J, with 12 bases in the middle. From germline, CDR1 is MDHEN and CDR2 SYDVKM. The CDR3 is made up of 14 amino acids. The CDR3 nucleotides read TGTGCCAGCAGTTTCCGGGCCAGGGTCTACGAGCAGTACTTC. It yields the protein CASSFRARVYEQYF. Full variable domain (missing parts from reference TRBV28 and TRBJ2-7): DVKVTQSSRYLVKRTGEKVFLECVQDMDHENMFWYRQDPGLGLRLIYFSYDVKMKEKGDIPEGYSVSREKKERFSLILESASTNQTSMYLCASSFRARVYEQYFGPGTRLTVT.

This clonotype appeared many times. V and J are TRBV24-1 and TRBJ2-5, with D hard to call. The CDR3 is 12 residues long. V gave up 7 bases and J gave up 3 bases, with 8 bases separating them. CDR1 KGHDR and CDR2 SFDVKD come from the germline V gene. CDR3 residues: CATRGREETQYF. In nucleotides, the CDR3 is TGTGCCACCAGAGGACGGGAAGAGACCCAGTACTTC.

This clonotype was seen many times. This chain joins TRBV12-3 or TRBV12-4 and TRBJ1-5; D is ambiguous. V lost 5 bases to trimming and J lost 3 bases, with 11 bases between them. There are 14 residues in the CDR3. The CDR3 bases are TGTGCCAGCAGTCCGGGAGCCATCAATCAGCCCCAGCATTTT. This gives the protein CASSPGAINQPQHF.

The chain couples TRBV6-1 to TRBJ1-6; 8 nucleotides agree with TRBD1. This CDR3 is built from 12 residues. Germline CDR1 and CDR2: MNHNS and SASEGT. After removal of 8 bases from V and 13 bases from J, the junction contained 7 bases not matched to a gene. CDR3 in amino acids: CASGDRGIPLHF. DNA of the CDR3: TGTGCCAGCGGAGACAGGGGAATTCCCCTCCACTTT.

This clonotype has at least ten counts. The chain recombines TRBV30 with TRBJ2-5; 11 nucleotides match TRBD1. V was pared by 2 bases and J by 5 bases, with 10 bases of the junction left unmatched. Germline CDR1 reads GTSNPN; CDR2 reads SVGIG (reference sequence). The CDR3 loop spans 16 amino acids. The CDR3 sequence is CAWSPGTGGFGETQYF. DNA for the CDR3: TGTGCCTGGAGTCCCGGGACAGGGGGTTTCGGCGAGACCCAGTACTTC.

This clonotype was counted many times. This rearrangement joins TRBV28 to TRBJ2-5; 10 bases fit TRBD2. CDR1 and CDR2 from the germline V gene are MDHEN and SYDVKM. V lost 6 bases, J lost 5 bases, and 9 bases stayed unmatched. The CDR3 has 15 amino acids. This chain's CDR3 is CASRKAGGLGETQYF. The CDR3 DNA is TGTGCCAGCAGAAAAGCGGGAGGGCTAGGGGAGACCCAGTACTTC. Full variable domain (rest looked up from reference TRBV28 and TRBJ2-5): DVKVTQSSRYLVKRTGEKVFLECVQDMDHENMFWYRQDPGLGLRLIYFSYDVKMKEKGDIPEGYSVSREKKERFSLILESASTNQTSMYLCASRKAGGLGETQYFGPGTRLLVL.